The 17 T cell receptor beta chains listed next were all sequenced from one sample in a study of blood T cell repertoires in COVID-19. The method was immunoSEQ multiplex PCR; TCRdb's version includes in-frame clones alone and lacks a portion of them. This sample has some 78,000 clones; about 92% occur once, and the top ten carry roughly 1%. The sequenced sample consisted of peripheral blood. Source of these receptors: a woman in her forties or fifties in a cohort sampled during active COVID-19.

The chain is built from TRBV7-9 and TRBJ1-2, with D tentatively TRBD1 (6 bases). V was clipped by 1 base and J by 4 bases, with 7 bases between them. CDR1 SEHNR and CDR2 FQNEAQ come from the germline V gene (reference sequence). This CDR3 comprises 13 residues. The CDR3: CASSLEGGYGYTF. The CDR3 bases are TGTGCCAGCAGCTTAGAAGGGGGCTATGGCTACACCTTC.

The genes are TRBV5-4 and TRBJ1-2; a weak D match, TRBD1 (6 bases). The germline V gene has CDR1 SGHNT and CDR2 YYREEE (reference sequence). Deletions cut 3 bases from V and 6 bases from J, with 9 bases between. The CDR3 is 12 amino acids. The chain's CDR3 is CASSSAGDGYTF. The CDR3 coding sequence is TGTGCCAGCAGCTCGGCAGGGGATGGCTACACCTTC.

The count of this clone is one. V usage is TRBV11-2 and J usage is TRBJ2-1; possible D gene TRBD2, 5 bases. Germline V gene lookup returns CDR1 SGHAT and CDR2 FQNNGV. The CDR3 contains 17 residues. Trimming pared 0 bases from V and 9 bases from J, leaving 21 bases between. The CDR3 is CASSLDIWGAAHGEQFF. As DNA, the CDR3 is TGTGCCAGCAGCTTAGATATTTGGGGAGCAGCCCACGGTGAGCAGTTCTTC.

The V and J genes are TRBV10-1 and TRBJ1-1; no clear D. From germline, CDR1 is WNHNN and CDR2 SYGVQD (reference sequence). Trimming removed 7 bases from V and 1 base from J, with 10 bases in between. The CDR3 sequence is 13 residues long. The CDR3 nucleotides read TGCGCCAGCAAACGGGAGACGAACACTGAAGCTTTCTTT. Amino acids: CASKRETNTEAFF.

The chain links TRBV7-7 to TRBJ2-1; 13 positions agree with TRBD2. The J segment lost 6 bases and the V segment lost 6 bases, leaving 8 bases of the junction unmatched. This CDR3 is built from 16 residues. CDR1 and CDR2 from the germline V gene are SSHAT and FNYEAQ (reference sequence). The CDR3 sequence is CASSSPGTSGTNEQFF. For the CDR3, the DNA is TGTGCCAGCAGTTCTCCCGGGACTAGCGGGACCAATGAGCAGTTCTTC.

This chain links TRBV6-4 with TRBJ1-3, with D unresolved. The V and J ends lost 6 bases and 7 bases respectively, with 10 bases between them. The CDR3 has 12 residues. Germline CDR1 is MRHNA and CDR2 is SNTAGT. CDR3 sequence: CASRLVQNTIYF. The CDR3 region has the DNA TGTGCCAGCAGATTAGTACAGAACACCATATATTTT.

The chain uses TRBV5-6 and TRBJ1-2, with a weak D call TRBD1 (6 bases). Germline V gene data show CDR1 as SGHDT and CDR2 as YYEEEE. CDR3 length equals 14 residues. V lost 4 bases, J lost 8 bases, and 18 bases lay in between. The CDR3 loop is CASSPVGGPGGYTF. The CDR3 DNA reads TGTGCCAGCAGCCCTGTCGGGGGGCCTGGGGGCTACACCTTC.

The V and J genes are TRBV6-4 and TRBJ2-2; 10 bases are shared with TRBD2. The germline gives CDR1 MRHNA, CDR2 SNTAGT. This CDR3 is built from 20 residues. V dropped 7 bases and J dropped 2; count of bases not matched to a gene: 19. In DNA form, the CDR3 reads TGTGCCAGCACCCCAGAGGGGACTAGCGTCTTCGTGCGAAACACCGGGGAGCTGTTTTTT. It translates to CASTPEGTSVFVRNTGELFF.

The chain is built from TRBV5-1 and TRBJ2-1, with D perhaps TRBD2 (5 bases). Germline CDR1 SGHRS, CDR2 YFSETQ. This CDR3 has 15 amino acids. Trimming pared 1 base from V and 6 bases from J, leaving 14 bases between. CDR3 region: CASSLSLGSGNEQFF. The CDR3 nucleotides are TGCGCCAGCAGCTTGAGTTTAGGCAGCGGCAATGAGCAGTTCTTC.

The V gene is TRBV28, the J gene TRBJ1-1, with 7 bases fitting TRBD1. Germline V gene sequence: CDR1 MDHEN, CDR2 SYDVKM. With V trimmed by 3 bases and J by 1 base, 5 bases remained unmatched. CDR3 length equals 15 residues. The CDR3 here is CASSFAGTENTEAFF. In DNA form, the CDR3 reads TGTGCCAGCAGTTTCGCCGGGACAGAGAACACTGAAGCTTTCTTT.

CDR3 sequence reads: CASSPDWTGDAEAFF. CDR3 DNA sequence: TGTGCCAGCAGTCCCGATTGGACAGGGGACGCTGAAGCTTTCTTT. This chain links TRBV27 with TRBJ1-1; 9 bases fit TRBD1. V shed 5 bases and J 6 bases; nucleotides not matched to a gene: 10. Germline-derived CDR1 and CDR2 are MNHEY and SMNVEV (reference sequence). This CDR3 region has 15 residues.

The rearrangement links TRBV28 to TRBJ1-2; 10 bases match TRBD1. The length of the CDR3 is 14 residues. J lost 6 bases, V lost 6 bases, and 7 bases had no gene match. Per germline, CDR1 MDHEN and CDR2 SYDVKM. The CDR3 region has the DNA TGTGCCAGCAGCCCGGGGACAGGGGTGAATGGCTACACCTTC. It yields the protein CASSPGTGVNGYTF.

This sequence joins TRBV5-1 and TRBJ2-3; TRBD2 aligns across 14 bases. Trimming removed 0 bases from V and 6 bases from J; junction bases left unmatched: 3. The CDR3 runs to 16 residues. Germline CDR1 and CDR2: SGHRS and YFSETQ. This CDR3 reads CASSLGLAGGPDTQYF. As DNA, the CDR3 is TGCGCCAGCAGCTTGGGACTAGCGGGAGGGCCGGATACGCAGTATTTT.

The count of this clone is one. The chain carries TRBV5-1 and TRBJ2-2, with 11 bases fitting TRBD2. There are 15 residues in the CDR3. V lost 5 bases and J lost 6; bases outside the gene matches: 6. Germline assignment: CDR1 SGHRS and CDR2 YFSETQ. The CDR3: CASRPTSGSAGELFF. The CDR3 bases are TGCGCCAGCAGACCAACTAGCGGGAGTGCCGGGGAGCTGTTTTTT.

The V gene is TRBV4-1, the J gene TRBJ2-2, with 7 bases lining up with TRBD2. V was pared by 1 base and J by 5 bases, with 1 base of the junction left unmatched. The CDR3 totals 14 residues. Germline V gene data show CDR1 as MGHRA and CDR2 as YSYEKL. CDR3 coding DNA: TGCGCCAGCAGCCAAGGGACTAGTACCGGGGAGCTGTTTTTT. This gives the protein CASSQGTSTGELFF.

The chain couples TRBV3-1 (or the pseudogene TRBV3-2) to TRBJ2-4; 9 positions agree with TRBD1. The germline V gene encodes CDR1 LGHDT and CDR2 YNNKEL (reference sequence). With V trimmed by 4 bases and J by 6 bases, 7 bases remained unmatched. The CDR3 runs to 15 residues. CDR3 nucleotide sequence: TGTGCCAGCAGCCTTGGGACAGGGTTAGGAAACATTCAGTACTTC. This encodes CASSLGTGLGNIQYF.

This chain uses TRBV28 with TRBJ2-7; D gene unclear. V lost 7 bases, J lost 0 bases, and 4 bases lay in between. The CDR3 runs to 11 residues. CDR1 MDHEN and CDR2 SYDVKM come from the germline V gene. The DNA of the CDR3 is TGTGCCAGCACCCGCTCCTACGAGCAGTACTTC. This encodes CASTRSYEQYF.